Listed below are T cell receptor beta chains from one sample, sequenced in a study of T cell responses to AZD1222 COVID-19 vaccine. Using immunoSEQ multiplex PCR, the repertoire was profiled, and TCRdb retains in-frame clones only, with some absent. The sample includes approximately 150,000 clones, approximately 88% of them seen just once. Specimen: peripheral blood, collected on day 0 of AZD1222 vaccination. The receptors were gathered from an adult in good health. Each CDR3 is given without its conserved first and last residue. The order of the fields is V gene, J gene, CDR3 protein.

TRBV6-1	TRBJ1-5	ASSEVGAQH
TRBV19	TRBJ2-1	ASSIGTPRTSGATRSYNEQF
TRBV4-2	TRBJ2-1	ASSQQRVGYNEQF
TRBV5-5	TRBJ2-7	ASSSSTGLSYEQY
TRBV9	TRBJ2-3	ASSQGLAGVRDTQY
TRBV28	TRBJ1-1	ASRPGGKRGVTEAF
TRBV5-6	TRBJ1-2	ASSSRGPYGYT
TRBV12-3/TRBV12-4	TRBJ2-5	ASSTRETQY
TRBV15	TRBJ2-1	ATSRVGGGSRLAELSSYNEQF
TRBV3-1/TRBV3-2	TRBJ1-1	ASSSGGLNTEAF
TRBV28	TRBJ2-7	ASSSPDGAGYEQY
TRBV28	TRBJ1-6	ASSLGNRPNSPLH
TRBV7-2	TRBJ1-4	ASSPQEGTGEKLF
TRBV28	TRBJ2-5	ASTLEGLAGDETQY
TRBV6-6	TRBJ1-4	ASREGGAYNEKLF
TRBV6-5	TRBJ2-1	ASGRGASYNEQF
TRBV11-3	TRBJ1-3	ASSLMQGNTIY
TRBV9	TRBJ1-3	ASRDGTSGNTIY
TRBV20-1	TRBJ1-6	SASPGNSPLH
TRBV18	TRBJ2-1	ASSRDWRENGEQF
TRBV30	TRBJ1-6	AWSYGTAEPLH
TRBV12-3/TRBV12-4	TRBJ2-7	ASSNLATYEQY
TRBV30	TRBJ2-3	AWIAGGLTDTQY
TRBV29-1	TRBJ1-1	SVVDPGTEAF
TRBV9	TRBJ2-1	ASSVGLFSSYNEQF
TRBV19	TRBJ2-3	ASSIVGGSTDTQY
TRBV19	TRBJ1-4	ASSSVGKLF
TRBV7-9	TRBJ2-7	ASSLVGDRGYEQY
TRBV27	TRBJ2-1	ASRIREAYNEQF
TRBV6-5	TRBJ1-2	ASSYRSLAGRGYT
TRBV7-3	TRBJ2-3	ASSFTGSGDTQY
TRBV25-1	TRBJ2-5	ASSLQGMETQY
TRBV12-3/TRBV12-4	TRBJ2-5	ASSLSGVETQY
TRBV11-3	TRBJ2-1	ASSSGTSGRASDEQF
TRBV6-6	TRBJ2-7	ASRPTGGAEQY
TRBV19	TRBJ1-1	ASSIGPKAF
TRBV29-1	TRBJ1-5	SVLLTGVSNQPQH
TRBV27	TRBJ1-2	ASSLSSGSGYT
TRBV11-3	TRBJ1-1	ASSFRLHTEAF
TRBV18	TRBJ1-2	ASSPPGSPGYT